The next 32 T cell receptor beta chains were all read from a single sample in a study of T cell changes during pregnancy in multiple sclerosis. This table comes from immunoSEQ multiplex PCR, and its TCRdb copy is limited to in-frame clones, with some not included. The data show 35,000 or so clones, more than 75% seen once. The specimen comprised CD4+ T cells from peripheral blood mononuclear cells, sampled in the first trimester of pregnancy. These receptors all come from a female donor with multiple sclerosis, enrolled in a pregnancy study.

The chain employs TRBV5-5 and TRBJ1-5; D remains ambiguous. The CDR3 covers 15 residues. CDR1 SGHKS and CDR2 YYEKEE come from the germline V gene (reference sequence). V was trimmed by 4 bases and J by 0 bases, leaving 11 bases between them. CDR3 bases: TGTGCCAGCAGCACGACACCTTATAGCAATCAGCCCCAGCATTTT. Its translation is CASSTTPYSNQPQHF. Full variable domain (outside the CDR3, taken from reference TRBV5-5 and TRBJ1-5): DAGVTQSPTHLIKTRGQQVTLRCSPISGHKSVSWYQQVLGQGPQFIFQYYEKEERGRGNFPDRFSARQFPNYSSELNVNALLLGDSALYLCASSTTPYSNQPQHFGDGTRLSIL.

V is TRBV5-1 and J is TRBJ2-1, with 11 bases identical to TRBD1. This CDR3 is built from 20 residues. After removal of 2 bases from V and 0 bases from J, the junction contained 13 bases not matched to a gene. Germline V gene data show CDR1 as SGHRS and CDR2 as YFSETQ. The CDR3 reads CASSFGQGAGRGLSYNEQFF. CDR3 sequence (DNA): TGCGCCAGCAGCTTTGGACAGGGGGCGGGTCGGGGGCTCTCCTACAATGAGCAGTTCTTC.

This clone came up a few times. The chain uses TRBV18 and TRBJ1-1, with TRBD1 as a possible D gene (6 bases). The germline CDR1 and CDR2 sequences are KGHSH and LQKENI. V was shortened by 3 bases and J by 5 bases, with 10 bases between the two germline ends. CDR3 length: 13 residues. The CDR3 DNA follows: TGTGCCAGCTCACCGCCTAGGGGGACTGAAGCTTTCTTT. Translating it yields CASSPPRGTEAFF.

The V gene is TRBV28, the J gene TRBJ1-5; no clear D gene. Germline V lookup: CDR1 MDHEN, CDR2 SYDVKM. The CDR3 totals 12 residues. Between the trimmed V and J ends, which lost 2 bases and 7 bases, there was a span of 6 bases. This chain's CDR3 is CASSLTRQPQHF. The CDR3 nucleotides are TGTGCCAGCAGTTTAACTCGACAGCCCCAGCATTTT.

The chain recombines TRBV11-2 with TRBJ2-7, with TRBD2 matching 7 bases. CDR3 size: 15 residues. Looked up from germline, CDR1 is SGHAT and CDR2 is FQNNGV. V gave up 4 bases and J gave up 3 bases; unmatched junction bases: 9. The CDR3 loop reads CASSYETSRHYEQYF. The CDR3 DNA follows: TGTGCCAGCAGCTACGAGACTAGCCGCCACTACGAGCAGTACTTC.

V usage is TRBV30 and J usage is TRBJ2-5; 9 bases agree with TRBD2. J gave up 6 bases and V 1 base, and 6 bases lay outside the gene matches. Per germline, CDR1 GTSNPN and CDR2 SVGIG (reference sequence). The CDR3 has 14 residues. For the CDR3, the DNA is TGTGCCTGGAGTGCGGCAGCGGGGGGAAAGACCCAGTACTTC. Translation: CAWSAAAGGKTQYF.

The rearrangement links TRBV10-3 to TRBJ2-3; 8 bases map to TRBD2. Germline V CDR1 and CDR2: ENHRY, SYGVKD. After removal of 3 bases from V and 2 bases from J, the junction contained 13 bases not matched to a gene. This CDR3 contains 18 residues. CDR3 residues: CAISDVLGLAGLTDTQYF. The CDR3 DNA is TGTGCCATCAGTGATGTCTTGGGGTTAGCGGGGCTCACAGATACGCAGTATTTT.

The chain employs TRBV7-9 and TRBJ2-7; tentative D call: TRBD2 (6 bases). V was shortened by 1 base and J by 3 bases, with 10 bases between the two germline ends. The CDR3 sequence is 14 residues long. Germline V gene data show CDR1 as SEHNR and CDR2 as FQNEAQ (reference sequence). In DNA, the CDR3 is TGTGCCAGCAGCTTAGGCCTAGCGAACTACGAGCAGTACTTC. Translation gives CASSLGLANYEQYF.

This chain connects TRBV28 to TRBJ1-5; 8 bases line up with TRBD1. Looked up from germline, CDR1 is MDHEN and CDR2 is SYDVKM. This CDR3 spans 15 amino acids. Germline trimming cut 7 bases from V and 10 bases from J; bases unmatched to any gene: 15. CDR3 sequence: CASTPSDRAAPPQHF. In DNA form, the CDR3 reads TGTGCCAGCACCCCTTCGGACAGGGCGGCTCCTCCCCAGCATTTT.

This chain connects TRBV7-6 to TRBJ2-5, with a tentative D call TRBD2 (5 bases). Germline V gene data show CDR1 as SGHVS and CDR2 as FNYEAQ. The V and J ends lost 2 bases and 5 bases respectively, with 9 bases between them. The CDR3 spans 13 residues. In nucleotides, the CDR3 is TGTGCCAGCAGCTTAATAGGCGGGGAGACCCAGTACTTC. Residues: CASSLIGGETQYF. Full variable domain (outside the CDR3, taken from reference TRBV7-6 and TRBJ2-5): GAGVSQSPRYKVTKRGQDVALRCDPISGHVSLYWYRQALGQGPEFLTYFNYEAQQDKSGLPNDRFSAERPEGSISTLTIQRTEQRDSAMYRCASSLIGGETQYFGPGTRLLVL.

This chain connects TRBV28 to TRBJ2-7; 13 nucleotides line up with TRBD2. There are 15 residues in the CDR3. Losses at the gene ends were 6 bases for V and 7 bases for J; bases not matched to a gene: 9. Germline V gene data show CDR1 as MDHEN and CDR2 as SYDVKM. This chain's CDR3 is CASSRWTSGRKEQYF. DNA of the CDR3: TGTGCCAGCAGCCGATGGACTAGCGGGAGAAAAGAGCAGTACTTC. The complete variable domain, with remaining parts taken from reference TRBV28 and TRBJ2-7, reads DVKVTQSSRYLVKRTGEKVFLECVQDMDHENMFWYRQDPGLGLRLIYFSYDVKMKEKGDIPEGYSVSREKKERFSLILESASTNQTSMYLCASSRWTSGRKEQYFGPGTRLTVT.

The V and J genes are TRBV5-1 and TRBJ2-5, with TRBD2 as a possible D gene (7 bases). The V gene's germline CDR1 is SGHRS and CDR2 YFSETQ. The CDR3 is 15 amino acids. V lost 4 bases and J lost 6, with 19 bases in between. CDR3 nucleotides: TGCGCCAGCAGCGGATCGATGGGAGGGGGAAAGACCCAGTACTTC. This gives the protein CASSGSMGGGKTQYF.

The chain links TRBV5-3 to TRBJ2-7, with D perhaps matching TRBD1 (7 bases). TRBV5-3 is an ORF; its function is uncertain. V dropped 0 bases and J dropped 5 bases, with 15 bases sitting between them. This CDR3 spans 15 amino acids. This chain's CDR3 is CARSLAGGQRDEQYF. DNA of the CDR3: TGTGCCAGAAGCTTGGCCGGGGGACAGAGAGACGAGCAGTACTTC.

This chain uses TRBV2 with TRBJ1-5; TRBD1 might be the D (5 bases). The CDR3 spans 14 residues. CDR1 and CDR2 (germline): SNHLY, FYNNEI. The ends were cut back, 8 bases at V and 3 bases at J, with 14 bases in the middle. The CDR3 loop is CASGRANHNQPQHF. The CDR3 region has the DNA TGTGCCAGCGGCAGGGCCAACCACAATCAGCCCCAGCATTTT.

In its sample, this clone was seen once. The chain joins TRBV7-9 to TRBJ2-5; maybe TRBD1 (6 bases). The CDR3 has 16 residues. V lost 1 base, J lost 5 bases, and 17 bases lay in between. Germline V CDR1 and CDR2: SEHNR, FQNEAQ (reference sequence). CDR3 loop: CASSLGETGQWETQYF. The CDR3 nucleotides read TGTGCCAGCAGCTTAGGGGAAACAGGGCAGTGGGAGACCCAGTACTTC.

This clone has just one count. This chain links TRBV7-2 with TRBJ2-3; D may be TRBD2 (6 bases). Trimming cost V 1 base and J 4 bases, with 9 bases left between them. The CDR3 length is 14 residues. Germline V gene sequence: CDR1 SGHTA, CDR2 FQGNSA. CDR3 sequence: CASSLDGGADTQYF. CDR3 coding DNA: TGTGCCAGCAGCTTAGACGGGGGTGCAGATACGCAGTATTTT.

The table lists this clone with a few counts. The V and J genes are TRBV5-1 and TRBJ2-7, with D perhaps matching TRBD2 (6 bases). The CDR3 is 13 residues long. Trimming removed 1 base at V and 9 bases at J, with 14 bases between. The V gene's germline CDR1 is SGHRS and CDR2 YFSETQ. Here the CDR3 reads CASSLWPGEVQYF. The CDR3 nucleotides read TGCGCCAGCAGCTTGTGGCCGGGGGAGGTGCAGTACTTC.

This clone was picked up one time. The chain has TRBV2 and TRBJ2-2; TRBD1 matches 10 bases. V was pared by 5 bases and J by 5 bases, with 11 bases of the junction left unmatched. This CDR3 is built from 17 residues. Germline V gene data show CDR1 as SNHLY and CDR2 as FYNNEI. DNA for the CDR3: TGTGCCAGCAGTTTACCGGGACAGGGGTCCACGACCGGGGAGCTGTTTTTT. Encoded protein: CASSLPGQGSTTGELFF.

A single count supports this clone. The chain recombines TRBV30 with TRBJ2-3; 7 positions match TRBD2. The CDR3 contains 13 residues. Germline assignment: CDR1 GTSNPN and CDR2 SVGIG (reference sequence). V dropped 0 bases and J dropped 4; count of bases not matched to a gene: 1. CDR3 sequence (DNA): TGTGCCTGGAGTGTACGGGGGGCAGATACGCAGTATTTT. Its translation is CAWSVRGADTQYF.

The chain couples TRBV5-6 to TRBJ2-3, with 9 bases fitting TRBD1. Germline trimming cut 3 bases from V and 2 bases from J; bases unmatched to any gene: 4. The CDR3 consists of 15 residues. The germline V gene has CDR1 SGHDT and CDR2 YYEEEE. The DNA of the CDR3 is TGTGCCAGCAGCTCTTGGACAGGGGTCACAGATACGCAGTATTTT. It is translated as CASSSWTGVTDTQYF.

This chain joins TRBV6-6 and TRBJ1-2; TRBD1 matches at 7 bases. Trimming cost V 2 bases and J 5 bases; bases outside gene matches: 5. CDR1 and CDR2 from the germline V gene are MNHNY and SVGAGI (reference sequence). The CDR3 loop spans 14 amino acids. CDR3 sequence (DNA): TGTGCCAGCAGTTACGACAGGGCTCCTTATGGCTACACCTTC. This translates into CASSYDRAPYGYTF.

The chain is built from TRBV4-2 and TRBJ1-2, with 7 bases lining up with TRBD1. V lost 0 bases and J lost 6; bases outside the gene matches: 4. There are 14 residues in the CDR3. Germline V gene lookup returns CDR1 LGHNA and CDR2 YNFKEQ. CDR3 in DNA: TGTGCCAGCAGCCAAGATGGGACAGAGGATGGCTACACCTTC. As protein: CASSQDGTEDGYTF.

The chain carries TRBV18 and TRBJ1-5; D is unclear. The V gene lost 8 bases and the J gene lost 7 bases, with 15 bases spanning the gap. The CDR3 loop spans 13 amino acids. The germline V gene encodes CDR1 KGHSH and CDR2 LQKENI. For the CDR3, the DNA is TGTGCCAGCCTCGCGGGGTTGGGGCAGCCCCAGCATTTT. It translates to CASLAGLGQPQHF. Full variable domain (outside the CDR3, taken from reference TRBV18 and TRBJ1-5): NAGVMQNPRHLVRRRGQEARLRCSPMKGHSHVYWYRQLPEEGLKFMVYLQKENIIDESGMPKERFSAEFPKEGPSILRIQQVVRGDSAAYFCASLAGLGQPQHFGDGTRLSIL.

This clone showed up just once. This chain uses TRBV13 with TRBJ1-2; D is perhaps TRBD1 (6 bases). CDR1 is PRHDT and CDR2 is FYEKMQ in the germline V gene (reference sequence). This CDR3 is 13 amino acids long. Trimming stripped 7 bases from V and 6 bases from J, with 15 bases between. The CDR3 loop reads CASTRTALDGYTF. CDR3 DNA sequence: TGTGCCAGCACAAGGACAGCCCTGGATGGCTACACCTTC. Full variable domain (outside the CDR3, taken from reference TRBV13 and TRBJ1-2): AAGVIQSPRHLIKEKRETATLKCYPIPRHDTVYWYQQGPGQDPQFLISFYEKMQSDKGSIPDRFSAQQFSDYHSELNMSSLELGDSALYFCASTRTALDGYTFGSGTRLTVV.

The chain employs TRBV5-1 and TRBJ2-1; 7 nucleotides align to TRBD2. V was clipped by 2 bases and J by 4 bases; unmatched bases: 12. Germline CDR1 is SGHRS and CDR2 is YFSETQ. The CDR3 is 17 amino acids. CDR3 DNA sequence: TGCGCCAGCAGCTTTGGCCAGACTAGCAAGGGATACAATGAGCAGTTCTTC. As protein: CASSFGQTSKGYNEQFF.

V is TRBV2 and J is TRBJ1-5; D not resolved. Germline V gene lookup returns CDR1 SNHLY and CDR2 FYNNEI. V was cut by 3 bases and J by 4 bases, with 16 bases left in between. The length of the CDR3 is 16 residues. The CDR3 bases are TGTGCCAGCAGTGATGGAGAGGGAAAGCGAAATCAGCCCCAGCATTTT. Its protein is CASSDGEGKRNQPQHF.

Points on this clone: This clone may be a read error of a much larger clone one base away. This chain connects TRBV4-1 to TRBJ2-1; D uncertain. This CDR3 spans 16 amino acids. V shed 3 bases and J shed 0 bases, with 12 bases lying between them. The V gene's germline CDR1 is MGHRA and CDR2 YSYEKL. The CDR3, as DNA: TGCGCCAGCAGCCAGGTCGACTTGATCTCCTACAATGAGCAGTTCTTC. Its translation: CASSQVDLISYNEQFF.

V and J are TRBV29-1 and TRBJ1-3; TRBD1 matches at 9 bases. Germline lookup yields CDR1 SQVTM and CDR2 ANQGSEA. Germline trimming cut 4 bases from V and 6 bases from J; bases unmatched to any gene: 10. CDR3 size: 15 residues. The DNA for the CDR3 is TGCAGCGTTGTGTTGGAAGGGACAGGGCAAAACACCATATATTTT. It translates to CSVVLEGTGQNTIYF.

In this sample, this clone turned up once. This CDR3 is CAWSPPGLAASSSYEQYF. The CDR3 DNA reads TGTGCCTGGAGTCCCCCGGGACTAGCGGCCTCCAGCTCCTACGAGCAGTACTTC. The V call is TRBV30, the J call TRBJ2-7, with 11 bases identical to TRBD2. V lost 2 bases to trimming and J lost 0 bases; unmatched junction nucleotides: 12. CDR3 size: 18 residues. The germline gives CDR1 GTSNPN, CDR2 SVGIG (reference sequence).

The chain employs TRBV6-1 and TRBJ2-1; 7 positions match TRBD1. CDR1 is MNHNS, CDR2 SASEGT, per germline. This CDR3 spans 16 amino acids. The junction had 6 bases not matched to a gene; V was cut back by 3 bases and J by 1 base. The CDR3 reads CASSEGAGGSYNEQFF. The CDR3 DNA is TGTGCCAGCAGTGAGGGAGCAGGGGGATCCTACAATGAGCAGTTCTTC.

V is TRBV4-2 and J is TRBJ1-4; tentative D call: TRBD1 (6 bases). From germline, CDR1 is LGHNA and CDR2 YNFKEQ. Trimming pared 1 base from V and 8 bases from J, leaving 11 bases between. CDR3 length: 14 amino acids. The CDR3 here is CASSQAGGQEKLFF. In DNA form, the CDR3 reads TGTGCCAGCAGCCAAGCCGGGGGGCAAGAAAAACTGTTTTTT.

V usage is TRBV2 and J usage is TRBJ2-7; TRBD2 aligns across 8 bases. In germline, CDR1 is SNHLY, CDR2 FYNNEI. Trimming cost V 0 bases and J 2 bases; bases outside gene matches: 9. The CDR3 sequence is 17 residues long. The CDR3 protein is CASSEAGAAGGTYEQYF. DNA for the CDR3: TGTGCCAGCAGTGAAGCAGGAGCGGCGGGAGGCACCTACGAGCAGTACTTC.